Each of the 13 T cell receptor beta chains below was sequenced from the same sample in a study of blood T cell repertoires in COVID-19. The method was immunoSEQ multiplex PCR; TCRdb's version includes in-frame clones alone and lacks a portion of them. The table includes around 310,000 clones, roughly 91% detected once. Sequencing used PBMCs or T cells enriched from blood (not recorded which). All receptors come from a young woman who had recovered from COVID-19.

The V call is TRBV6-5, the J call TRBJ2-4; 9 bases line up with TRBD1. Germline V CDR1 and CDR2: MNHEY, SVGAGI. CDR3 length: 14 residues. V lost 0 bases and J lost 9; bases outside the gene matches: 3. CDR3 protein: CASSYSRQGGIQYF. CDR3 bases: TGTGCCAGCAGTTACTCCAGACAGGGGGGCATTCAGTACTTC.

This chain links TRBV11-2 with TRBJ2-7; D is undetermined. The CDR3 spans 13 residues. Per the germline V gene, CDR1 is SGHAT and CDR2 is FQNNGV. The germline V and J ends were trimmed by 3 bases and 0 bases, with 6 bases remaining between them. CDR3 DNA: TGTGCCAGCAGCTTGAGCGACTCCTACGAGCAGTACTTC. Amino acid sequence: CASSLSDSYEQYF.

The rearrangement joins TRBV19 to TRBJ1-1; D remains ambiguous. CDR3 size: 13 residues. Per the germline V gene, CDR1 is LNHDA and CDR2 is SQIVND (reference sequence). Trimming shortened V by 3 bases and J by 6 bases, and 11 bases separated the two germline ends. The CDR3 here is CASSIPPPSEAFF. CDR3 in DNA: TGTGCCAGTAGTATCCCCCCTCCTTCTGAAGCTTTCTTT. Filled out from reference TRBV19 and TRBJ1-1, the complete variable domain reads DGGITQSPKYLFRKEGQNVTLSCEQNLNHDAMYWYRQDPGQGLRLIYYSQIVNDFQKGDIAEGYSVSREKKESFPLTVTSAQKNPTAFYLCASSIPPPSEAFFGQGTRLTVV.

The genes are TRBV10-1 and TRBJ2-7; 7 bases agree with TRBD2. Germline assignment: CDR1 WNHNN and CDR2 SYGVQD (reference sequence). Trimming at V came to 0 bases and at J to 2 bases, leaving 1 base not matched to a gene. This CDR3 is 14 amino acids long. CDR3 coding DNA: TGCGCCAGCAGTGAGTCTAGCGGGCCCTACGAGCAGTACTTC. Protein product: CASSESSGPYEQYF.

This rearrangement joins TRBV4-2 to TRBJ1-1; D is uncertain. V dropped 1 base and J dropped 0 bases, with 9 bases sitting between them. The CDR3 sequence is 15 residues long. The V gene's germline CDR1 is LGHNA and CDR2 YNFKEQ. The CDR3 sequence: CASSQGAVMNTEAFF. CDR3 DNA: TGTGCCAGCAGCCAAGGCGCCGTAATGAACACTGAAGCTTTCTTT.

The chain recombines TRBV5-8 with TRBJ1-5; D might be TRBD1 (6 bases). Trimming cost V 6 bases and J 2 bases, with 18 bases left between them. Germline V CDR1 and CDR2: SGHTS, YDEGEE. The CDR3 length is 16 residues. The CDR3 protein is CASNGRGAPGNQPQHF. In nucleotides, the CDR3 is TGTGCCAGCAACGGACGGGGGGCGCCGGGCAATCAGCCCCAGCATTTT.

V gene TRBV5-5 combines with J gene TRBJ1-5, with D possibly TRBD1 on 6 matching bases. Germline assignment: CDR1 SGHKS and CDR2 YYEKEE (reference sequence). The V end was cut by 0 bases, the J end by 6 bases, with 13 bases between. The CDR3 is 15 residues long. This CDR3 is CASSLVLGAGQPQHF. CDR3 nucleotides: TGTGCCAGCAGCTTGGTTCTGGGGGCGGGTCAGCCCCAGCATTTT.

CDR3 residues: CASSFRSRGPSTDTQYF. CDR3 DNA: TGCGCCAGCAGCTTTCGTTCGCGGGGGCCTAGCACAGATACGCAGTATTTT. The rearrangement links TRBV5-1 to TRBJ2-3; D possibly corresponds to TRBD2 (7 bases). The CDR3 consists of 17 residues. Germline V gene lookup returns CDR1 SGHRS and CDR2 YFSETQ. V dropped 2 bases and J dropped 0 bases, with 16 bases sitting between them. Variable domain in full (rest from reference TRBV5-1 and TRBJ2-3): KAGVTQTPRYLIKTRGQQVTLSCSPISGHRSVSWYQQTPGQGLQFLFEYFSETQRNKGNFPGRFSGRQFSNSRSEMNVSTLELGDSALYLCASSFRSRGPSTDTQYFGPGTRLTVL.

This chain connects TRBV30 to TRBJ2-7; 8 bases align to TRBD2. V trimming: 4 bases; J trimming: 4 bases; junction bases outside the gene matches: 9. Germline loops: CDR1 GTSNPN, CDR2 SVGIG (reference sequence). The CDR3 runs to 14 residues. The chain's CDR3 is CAWTVVGRGYEQYF. CDR3 nucleotide sequence: TGTGCCTGGACCGTGGTCGGGAGGGGGTACGAGCAGTACTTC.

The chain links TRBV24-1 to TRBJ1-4, with TRBD1 matching 10 bases. Germline CDR1 reads KGHDR; CDR2 reads SFDVKD. The CDR3 length is 15 residues. Losses at the gene ends were 4 bases for V and 8 bases for J; bases not matched to a gene: 6. The DNA for the CDR3 is TGTGCCACCAGTGACCCAGGACAGGGGGGAGAAAAACTGTTTTTT. It specifies CATSDPGQGGEKLFF.

The chain couples TRBV6-5 to TRBJ1-2; D perhaps matches TRBD1 (5 bases). CDR1 MNHEY and CDR2 SVGAGI come from the germline V gene. Trimming cost V 6 bases and J 0 bases, with 11 bases left between them. The CDR3 spans 14 residues. DNA for the CDR3: TGTGCCAGCAGGCCCGGGACTTCTAACTATGGCTACACCTTC. This translates into CASRPGTSNYGYTF.

The V gene is TRBV25-1, the J gene TRBJ1-2, with a weak D call TRBD1 (5 bases). This CDR3 has 13 amino acids. V was shortened by 4 bases and J by 5 bases, with 11 bases between the two germline ends. The germline V gene encodes CDR1 MGHDK and CDR2 SYGVNS. Here the CDR3 DNA reads TGTGCCAGCAGTGTCGGGGGAGGGTATGGCTACACCTTC. This encodes CASSVGGGYGYTF.

The chain uses TRBV4-1 and TRBJ2-5; a weak D match, TRBD2 (6 bases). V lost 1 base and J 5 bases, leaving 14 bases between the germline ends. Germline CDR1 MGHRA, CDR2 YSYEKL. This CDR3 has 15 amino acids. Here the CDR3 reads CASSQGDGSEETQYF. The CDR3 DNA reads TGCGCCAGCAGCCAAGGAGACGGGAGTGAGGAGACCCAGTACTTC.